This T cell receptor beta chain was captured in a study of T cell changes during pregnancy in multiple sclerosis. Trimming took 2 bases from V and 3 from J; bases not matched to a gene: 4. Germline V gene data show CDR1 as SGHTA and CDR2 as FQGNSA. The CDR3 is 14 amino acids. The table came from immunoSEQ multiplex PCR; TCRdb's copy has only in-frame clones and leaves some out. Of roughly 40,000 clones in the sample, about 92% were seen once. The source of this sequence is a female donor with multiple sclerosis, enrolled in a pregnancy study. This chain uses TRBV7-2 with TRBJ2-7, with TRBD2 matching over 7 bases. Sequenced here: peripheral blood, sampled before pregnancy. Written as DNA, the CDR3 is TGTGCCAGCAGCTTAATGGGACTACTCTACGAGCAGTACTTC. Encoded protein: CASSLMGLLYEQYF.